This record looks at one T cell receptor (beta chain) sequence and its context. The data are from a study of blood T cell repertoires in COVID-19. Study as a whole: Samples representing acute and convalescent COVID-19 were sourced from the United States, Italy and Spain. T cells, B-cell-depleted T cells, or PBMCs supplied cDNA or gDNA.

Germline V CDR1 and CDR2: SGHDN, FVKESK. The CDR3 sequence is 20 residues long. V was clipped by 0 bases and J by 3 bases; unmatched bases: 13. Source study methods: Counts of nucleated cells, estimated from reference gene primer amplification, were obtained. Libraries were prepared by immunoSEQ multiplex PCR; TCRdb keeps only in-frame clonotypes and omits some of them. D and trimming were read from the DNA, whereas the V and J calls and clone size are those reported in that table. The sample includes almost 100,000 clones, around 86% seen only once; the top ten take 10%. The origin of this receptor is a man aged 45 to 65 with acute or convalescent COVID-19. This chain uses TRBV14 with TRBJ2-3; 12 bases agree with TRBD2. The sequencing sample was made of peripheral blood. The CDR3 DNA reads TGTGCCAGCAGCCAAGATCGGTACGCTAGCGGGAGGGCCAAGACAGATACGCAGTATTTT. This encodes CASSQDRYASGRAKTDTQYF.